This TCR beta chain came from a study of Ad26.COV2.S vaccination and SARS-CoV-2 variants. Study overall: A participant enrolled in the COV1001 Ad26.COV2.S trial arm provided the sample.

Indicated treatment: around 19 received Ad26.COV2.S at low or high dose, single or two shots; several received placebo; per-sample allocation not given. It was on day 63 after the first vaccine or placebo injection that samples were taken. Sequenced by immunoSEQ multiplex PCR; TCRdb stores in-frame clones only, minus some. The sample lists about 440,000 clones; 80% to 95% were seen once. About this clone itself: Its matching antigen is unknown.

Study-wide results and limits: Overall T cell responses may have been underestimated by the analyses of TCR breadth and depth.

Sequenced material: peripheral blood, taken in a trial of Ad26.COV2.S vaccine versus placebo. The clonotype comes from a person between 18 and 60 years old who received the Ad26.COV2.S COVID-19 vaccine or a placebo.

The CDR3 is CASSQAASGELFF. The CDR3 nucleotides read TGTGCCAGCAGCCAAGCAGCTTCCGGGGAGCTGTTTTTT. The chain has TRBV4-2 and TRBJ2-2; no definite D call. The germline CDR1 and CDR2 sequences are LGHNA and YNFKEQ. The CDR3 totals 13 residues. Trimming shortened V by 1 base and J by 6 bases, and 6 bases separated the two germline ends.